The 22 T cell receptor beta chains below all came from one sample that was sequenced in a study of shared clonotypes between healthy human individuals. Clones were sequenced by immunoSEQ multiplex PCR, and TCRdb holds only the in-frame ones, with some missing. This sample has roughly 2.2 million clones, with under 95% found just once. The sequencing sample was made of naive CD4+ T cells from PBMCs. Described subset: CD45RA+ positively selected. These receptors were taken from a man aged 18 to 35 in good health. Some clones in this sample may be carry-over from other donors' samples.

V gene TRBV4-2 combines with J gene TRBJ1-4, with 9 bases matching TRBD1. CDR1 is LGHNA, CDR2 YNFKEQ, per germline. The CDR3 is made up of 16 amino acids. Unmatched junction bases numbered 8, after V lost 2 bases and J lost 7 bases. For the CDR3, the DNA is TGTGCCAGCAGCCAAAAACAGGGGGCGCCGGGTGAAAAACTGTTTTTT. Its protein is CASSQKQGAPGEKLFF.

The chain combines TRBV16 with TRBJ1-2; no reliable D call. The CDR3 spans 17 residues. CDR1 and CDR2 (germline): KGHSY, FQNENV. V was pared by 2 bases and J by 4 bases, with 20 bases between. For the CDR3, the DNA is TGTGCCAGCAGCCAAGGAGAGGGTCTGGGAGTTTCCTATGGCTACACCTTC. It encodes CASSQGEGLGVSYGYTF.

This rearrangement joins TRBV23-1 to TRBJ1-4, with D unresolved. TRBV23-1 is designated an ORF whose function remains uncertain. V was cut by 0 bases and J by 1 base, with 12 bases left in between. The CDR3 spans 17 residues. CDR3 residues: CASSQSLRFVTNEKLFF. CDR3 nucleotides: TGCGCCAGCAGTCAATCCTTGAGGTTTGTAACTAATGAAAAACTGTTTTTT.

CDR3 sequence: CASSLTPTTSYNEQFF. CDR3 nucleotide sequence: TGTGCCAGCAGCTTAACCCCCACGACCTCCTACAATGAGCAGTTCTTC. The chain employs TRBV7-3 and TRBJ2-1; D is ambiguous. The CDR3 runs 16 residues. V was clipped by 0 bases and J by 0 bases, with 9 bases between them. The V gene's germline CDR1 is SGHTA and CDR2 FQGTGA. Full variable domain (outside the CDR3, taken from reference TRBV7-3 and TRBJ2-1): GAGVSQTPSNKVTEKGKYVELRCDPISGHTALYWYRQSLGQGPEFLIYFQGTGAADDSGLPNDRFFAVRPEGSVSTLKIQRTERGDSAVYLCASSLTPTTSYNEQFFGPGTRLTVL.

Worth noting for this clone: Other DNA sequences in this specimen translate into the identical CDR3. The V and J genes are TRBV6-5 and TRBJ1-3; the D is unclear. Germline V gene data show CDR1 as MNHEY and CDR2 as SVGAGI. V dropped 0 bases and J dropped 4 bases, with 7 bases sitting between them. The CDR3 spans 14 residues. The CDR3 sequence is CASSYSISGNTIYF. As DNA, the CDR3 is TGTGCCAGCAGTTACTCGATCTCCGGAAACACCATATATTTT.

This clone showed up just a few times. The rearrangement joins TRBV28 to TRBJ2-5, with D unresolved. The CDR3 is 17 residues long. V was shortened by 3 bases and J by 2 bases, with 19 bases between the two germline ends. Germline CDR1 and CDR2: MDHEN and SYDVKM. CDR3 region: CASSFFEEKGPQETQYF. The CDR3, as DNA: TGTGCCAGCAGTTTCTTTGAGGAGAAGGGCCCTCAAGAGACCCAGTACTTC.

The chain is built from TRBV6-5 and TRBJ1-1; 7 nucleotides match TRBD1. The CDR3 length is 15 residues. The junction had 11 bases not matched to a gene; V was cut back by 5 bases and J by 5 bases. From germline, CDR1 is MNHEY and CDR2 SVGAGI. DNA for the CDR3: TGTGCCAGCAGTACACCGACAGGGCGGCAGACTGAAGCTTTCTTT. It is translated as CASSTPTGRQTEAFF.

The chain links TRBV7-9 to TRBJ2-1; D remains ambiguous. Trimming stripped 1 base from V and 12 bases from J, with 13 bases between. Germline V gene data show CDR1 as SEHNR and CDR2 as FQNEAQ (reference sequence). This CDR3 has 13 residues. The CDR3 nucleotides read TGTGCCAGCAGCTTAGAAAACGGTTCAGGGCAGTTCTTC. Translated: CASSLENGSGQFF.

The V and J genes are TRBV5-4 and TRBJ2-2; D is unclear. The CDR3 spans 12 residues. Trimming took 3 bases from V and 2 from J, leaving 2 bases between them. CDR1 is SGHNT and CDR2 is YYREEE in the germline V gene (reference sequence). Here the CDR3 reads CASSYNTGELFF. CDR3 sequence (DNA): TGTGCCAGCAGCTATAACACCGGGGAGCTGTTTTTT.

The rearrangement joins TRBV30 to TRBJ1-2; maybe TRBD1 (5 bases). V dropped 1 base and J dropped 11 bases, with 11 bases sitting between them. This CDR3 is built from 11 residues. Per the germline V gene, CDR1 is GTSNPN and CDR2 is SVGIG (reference sequence). CDR3: CAWSGGGVYTF. The CDR3 coding sequence is TGTGCCTGGAGTGGCGGGGGGGTTTACACCTTC.

The V and J genes are TRBV2 and TRBJ1-4; TRBD1 aligns across 8 bases. The CDR3 is made up of 17 amino acids. The J segment lost 2 bases and the V segment lost 9 bases, leaving 14 bases of the junction unmatched. The germline V gene encodes CDR1 SNHLY and CDR2 FYNNEI. Here the CDR3 DNA reads TGTGCCAGGGGGGGGTTGCGGACAGGGATTACTAATGAAAAACTGTTTTTT. Translated: CARGGLRTGITNEKLFF. The full variable domain, its missing parts supplied by reference TRBV2 and TRBJ1-4, is EPEVTQTPSHQVTQMGQEVILRCVPISNHLYFYWYRQILGQKVEFLVSFYNNEISEKSEIFDDQFSVERPDGSNFTLKIRSTKLEDSAMYFCARGGLRTGITNEKLFFGSGTQLSVL.

This chain links TRBV11-2 with TRBJ2-1, with 7 nucleotides matching TRBD1. Germline V gives CDR1 SGHAT, CDR2 FQNNGV. Losses at the gene ends were 3 bases for V and 0 bases for J; bases not matched to a gene: 5. CDR3 size: 16 residues. This CDR3 is CASSFKGGASYNEQFF. CDR3 nucleotide sequence: TGTGCCAGCAGCTTTAAAGGGGGCGCCTCCTACAATGAGCAGTTCTTC.

This chain's CDR3 is CASSIEVNQPQHF. DNA of the CDR3: TGTGCCAGCTCAATTGAAGTCAATCAGCCCCAGCATTTT. The V gene is TRBV18, the J gene TRBJ1-5; no reliable D call. The CDR3 spans 13 residues. The germline CDR1 and CDR2 sequences are KGHSH and LQKENI. Trimming took off 5 bases at V and 3 bases at J, with 8 bases between the two ends.

The chain couples TRBV4-3 to TRBJ2-6; no firm D call. With 0 bases removed from V and 1 base from J, the gap between germline ends came to 7 bases. This CDR3 region has 16 residues. The germline V gene has CDR1 LGHNA and CDR2 YSLEER. Here the CDR3 reads CASSQEWRSGANVLTF. The CDR3 DNA follows: TGCGCCAGCAGCCAAGAATGGAGATCTGGGGCCAACGTCCTGACTTTC.

V gene TRBV5-1 combines with J gene TRBJ1-1; D is unclear. Between the trimmed V and J ends, which lost 4 bases and 11 bases, there was a span of 15 bases. The CDR3 runs to 12 residues. Germline lookup yields CDR1 SGHRS and CDR2 YFSETQ. CDR3 DNA sequence: TGCGCCAGCAGCGAGACAAGTGACGTGGCTTTCTTT. Amino acid sequence: CASSETSDVAFF.

A remark on this clone: The same CDR3 also results from other DNA sequences found in this sample. The chain is built from TRBV5-1 and TRBJ1-1; D is ambiguous. The germline V gene has CDR1 SGHRS and CDR2 YFSETQ. The length of the CDR3 is 14 residues. Trimming took off 4 bases at V and 3 bases at J, with 13 bases between the two ends. The CDR3 here is CASSPLGGDTEAFF. The CDR3 coding sequence is TGCGCCAGCAGCCCTTTAGGTGGGGACACTGAAGCTTTCTTT.

The V call is TRBV6-6, the J call TRBJ2-7, with D possibly being TRBD2 (6 bases). Germline values: CDR1 MNHNY, CDR2 SVGAGI (reference sequence). V dropped 4 bases and J dropped 0 bases, with 10 bases sitting between them. This CDR3 spans 14 amino acids. In DNA, the CDR3 is TGTGCCAGCAGTTTCCCGGGGGTCTCCTACGAGCAGTACTTC. Translated, it gives CASSFPGVSYEQYF.

The chain is built from TRBV19 and TRBJ2-2; D ambiguous. V shed 4 bases and J shed 6 bases, with 9 bases lying between them. The CDR3 runs 13 residues. Germline lookup yields CDR1 LNHDA and CDR2 SQIVND (reference sequence). For the CDR3, the DNA is TGTGCCAGTAGTAAAGGTTGGGCCGGGGAGCTGTTTTTT. Amino acids: CASSKGWAGELFF.

The gene calls are TRBV11-3 and TRBJ2-5, with 10 bases matching TRBD1. The V and J ends lost 5 bases and 2 bases, in that order; junction bases with no gene match: 2. Germline V gene data show CDR1 as SGHNT and CDR2 as YENEEA. The CDR3 loop spans 14 amino acids. The CDR3 DNA reads TGTGCCAGCAGCGACAGGGGGCATCAAGAGACCCAGTACTTC. The encoded protein is CASSDRGHQETQYF. The complete variable domain, with remaining parts taken from reference TRBV11-3 and TRBJ2-5, reads EAGVVQSPRYKIIEKKQPVAFWCNPISGHNTLYWYLQNLGQGPELLIRYENEEAVDDSQLPKDRFSAERLKGVDSTLKIQPAELGDSAVYLCASSDRGHQETQYFGPGTRLLVL.

V is TRBV11-2 and J is TRBJ2-7; D gene ambiguous. CDR1 SGHAT and CDR2 FQNNGV come from the germline V gene. Between the trimmed V and J ends, which lost 6 bases and 5 bases, there was a span of 17 bases. This CDR3 has 14 amino acids. The CDR3 DNA reads TGTGCCAGCAGTCGACGGACCCGAGAACACGAGCAGTACTTC. This gives the protein CASSRRTREHEQYF.

This clone has a handful of counts. This CDR3 is also generated by other DNA sequences in the sample. V and J are TRBV9 and TRBJ1-2; 7 positions match TRBD1. The CDR3 runs to 14 residues. From germline, CDR1 is SGDLS and CDR2 YYNGEE. The V gene end was trimmed by 2 bases and the J gene end by 0 bases; junction bases not matched to a gene: 1. DNA for the CDR3: TGTGCCAGCAGCGTCGGGACAGCTAACTATGGCTACACCTTC. Amino acid sequence: CASSVGTANYGYTF.

CDR3: CASSLGTGAYQPQHF. In nucleotides, the CDR3 is TGCGCCAGCAGCCTGGGGACGGGAGCATATCAGCCCCAGCATTTT. The chain uses TRBV4-3 and TRBJ1-5, with D possibly matching TRBD1 (5 bases). The CDR3 contains 15 residues. V lost 4 bases and J lost 5, with 15 bases in between. In germline, CDR1 is LGHNA, CDR2 YSLEER.